The 18 T cell receptor beta chains in this list originate from one sample, sequenced in a study of identical twins. TCRdb ran MiXCR on the 5' RACE reads and lists one entry per CDR3 protein. The sample includes approximately 230,000 distinct CDR3 sequences, roughly 7.1% of them seen just once. These data are also associated with another study on T cells expressing NK-cell markers.

The sample consisted of CD8+ T cells sorted from blood. These receptor sequences come from a woman in her late teens or twenties in good health.

The chain recombines TRBV9 with TRBJ2-5; 8 nucleotides align to TRBD2. This CDR3 contains 16 residues. Germline V lookup: CDR1 SGDLS, CDR2 YYNGEE. V trimming: 0 bases; J trimming: 5 bases; junction bases outside the gene matches: 9. CDR3 coding DNA: TGTGCCAGCAGCGTAGCTTCCCGGGGGGGGCCGGAGACCCAGTACTTC. Encoded protein: CASSVASRGGPETQYF.

The chain has TRBV29-1 and TRBJ2-1, with D unresolved. The length of the CDR3 is 12 residues. Per the germline V gene, CDR1 is SQVTM and CDR2 is ANQGSEA. V gave up 3 bases and J gave up 8 bases, with 11 bases separating them. CDR3 DNA: TGCAGCGTTGATCCCGGCGGAGATGAGCAGTTCTTC. Its translation: CSVDPGGDEQFF.

The chain combines TRBV20-1 with TRBJ2-1, with D unclear. CDR1 is DFQATT and CDR2 is SNEGSKA in the germline V gene (reference sequence). V lost 4 bases, J lost 7 bases, and 8 bases lay in between. This CDR3 is built from 11 residues. Written as DNA, the CDR3 is TGCAGTGCTACCCCTGGTAATGAGCAGTTCTTC. The encoded protein is CSATPGNEQFF.

This clonotype has a count of ten or more. This chain links TRBV29-1 with TRBJ2-1; TRBD1 is a possible D gene (5 bases). Deletions cut 7 bases from V and 2 bases from J, with 18 bases between. The CDR3 contains 15 residues. Germline CDR1 and CDR2: SQVTM and ANQGSEA. In DNA form, the CDR3 reads TGCAGCGCTCCCCAAGGGGTAGGAACCTACAATGAGCAGTTCTTC. As protein: CSAPQGVGTYNEQFF.

This clonotype has a count of ten or more. J is TRBJ1-1 and V is TRBV5-1; possible D gene TRBD1, 6 bases. V shed 4 bases and J shed 0 bases, with 16 bases lying between them. Germline loops: CDR1 SGHRS, CDR2 YFSETQ. This CDR3 has 16 residues. CDR3 sequence: CASSLGQRLLNTEAFF. The CDR3 bases are TGCGCCAGCAGCCTTGGACAGAGACTCCTGAACACTGAAGCTTTCTTT.

The rearrangement links TRBV5-1 to TRBJ2-7; 7 bases agree with TRBD1. The J segment lost 2 bases and the V segment lost 4 bases, leaving 9 bases of the junction unmatched. The CDR3 runs 15 residues. The germline gives CDR1 SGHRS, CDR2 YFSETQ. The CDR3 nucleotides read TGCGCCAGCAGCCCTTTAGGACAGGTCACCTACGAGCAGTACTTC. It is translated as CASSPLGQVTYEQYF.

The chain joins TRBV27 to TRBJ1-1; the D is unclear. The CDR3 runs 14 residues. Germline V gives CDR1 MNHEY, CDR2 SMNVEV (reference sequence). V lost 5 bases, J lost 5 bases, and 15 bases lay in between. The CDR3 DNA reads TGTGCCAGCAGTCTGGCGGGGAAGTGGACTGAAGCTTTCTTT. It specifies CASSLAGKWTEAFF.

The DNA of the CDR3 is TGCGCCAGCAGCTTGGATACTGGTGGTAGTGAGCAGTTCTTC. Protein sequence: CASSLDTGGSEQFF. This rearrangement joins TRBV5-1 to TRBJ2-1; D ambiguous. The germline gives CDR1 SGHRS, CDR2 YFSETQ. Trimming pared 0 bases from V and 9 bases from J, leaving 13 bases between. The CDR3 sequence is 14 residues long. Variable domain in full (rest from reference TRBV5-1 and TRBJ2-1): KAGVTQTPRYLIKTRGQQVTLSCSPISGHRSVSWYQQTPGQGLQFLFEYFSETQRNKGNFPGRFSGRQFSNSRSEMNVSTLELGDSALYLCASSLDTGGSEQFFGPGTRLTVL.

This clonotype has ten or more counts. V and J are TRBV5-1 and TRBJ2-3; 7 bases map to TRBD1. The J segment lost 4 bases and the V segment lost 7 bases, leaving 12 bases of the junction unmatched. The germline V gene has CDR1 SGHRS and CDR2 YFSETQ. The CDR3 consists of 15 residues. CDR3 bases: TGCGCCAGCGGCAGGGGGACAGCTATACCAGATACGCAGTATTTT. Residues: CASGRGTAIPDTQYF.

This chain links TRBV29-1 with TRBJ1-1; possibly TRBD1 for D (5 bases). CDR1 and CDR2 (germline): SQVTM, ANQGSEA. V was cut by 5 bases and J by 6 bases, with 13 bases left in between. This CDR3 is 12 amino acids long. DNA for the CDR3: TGCAGCGTTCGTCGGCTGGGGGCTGAAGCTTTCTTT. Protein sequence: CSVRRLGAEAFF.

This clonotype has ten or more counts. This chain joins TRBV11-2 and TRBJ2-3, with 7 bases matching TRBD1. This CDR3 region has 16 residues. Germline CDR1 SGHAT, CDR2 FQNNGV. Unmatched junction bases numbered 8, after V lost 3 bases and J lost 2 bases. The CDR3 sequence is CASSLSRQGSTDTQYF. Written as DNA, the CDR3 is TGTGCCAGCAGCTTGTCTAGACAGGGTTCCACAGATACGCAGTATTTT.

This clonotype was seen many times. The chain is built from TRBV10-3 and TRBJ2-7; TRBD1 matches 9 bases. Germline loops: CDR1 ENHRY, CDR2 SYGVKD. The CDR3 runs 14 residues. Trimming cost V 3 bases and J 6 bases; bases outside gene matches: 6. The CDR3 loop reads CAISDPGQGPEQYF. CDR3 in DNA: TGTGCCATCAGTGACCCGGGACAGGGACCCGAGCAGTACTTC.

This clonotype occurred a few times. The chain couples TRBV3-1 to TRBJ1-4; D ambiguous. V was shortened by 0 bases and J by 7 bases, with 12 bases between the two germline ends. The CDR3 extends over 15 amino acids. Germline loops: CDR1 LGHDT, CDR2 YNNKEL (reference sequence). The CDR3 DNA is TGTGCCAGCAGCCAAGAGTTAGGAGGCGGTGAAAAACTGTTTTTT. This encodes CASSQELGGGEKLFF.

This clonotype was observed many times. This chain uses TRBV29-1 with TRBJ2-1; TRBD2 matches 11 bases. CDR1 and CDR2 (germline): SQVTM, ANQGSEA. J gave up 3 bases and V 7 bases, and 2 bases lay outside the gene matches. The length of the CDR3 is 13 residues. The CDR3 coding sequence is TGCAGCGGGGGACTAGCGGACTACAATGAGCAGTTCTTC. Its protein product is CSGGLADYNEQFF.

This clonotype was seen ten or more times. V and J are TRBV5-1 and TRBJ1-5; TRBD1 matches at 7 bases. Germline CDR1 is SGHRS and CDR2 is YFSETQ. CDR3 length: 14 amino acids. The V and J ends lost 4 bases and 5 bases, in that order; junction bases with no gene match: 6. The CDR3 bases are TGCGCCAGCAGCGGAGGACAGGAAGATCAGCCCCAGCATTTT. Its protein is CASSGGQEDQPQHF.

This clonotype has ten or more counts. The chain couples TRBV4-2 to TRBJ2-2; D gene uncertain. V lost 9 bases to trimming and J lost 4 bases, with 9 bases between them. Germline loops: CDR1 LGHNA, CDR2 YNFKEQ. The CDR3 is made up of 12 amino acids. Here the CDR3 reads CASRVGTGELFF. The CDR3 coding sequence is TGTGCCAGTCGGGTGGGCACCGGGGAGCTGTTTTTT.

This chain links TRBV3-1 with TRBJ2-7, with 9 bases matching TRBD1. The V and J ends lost 2 bases and 2 bases, in that order; junction bases with no gene match: 4. The germline CDR1 and CDR2 sequences are LGHDT and YNNKEL (reference sequence). The CDR3 contains 15 residues. CDR3 sequence: CASSQPGQGAYEQYF. DNA for the CDR3: TGTGCCAGCAGCCAACCGGGACAGGGTGCCTACGAGCAGTACTTC.

The chain uses TRBV27 and TRBJ2-5, with 15 bases fitting TRBD2. Trimming at V came to 4 bases and at J to 3 bases, leaving 9 bases not matched to a gene. This CDR3 is built from 18 residues. From germline, CDR1 is MNHEY and CDR2 SMNVEV (reference sequence). The DNA for the CDR3 is TGTGCCAGCAGTTCACGGACTAGCGGGGGGGAGAGCGAAGAGACCCAGTACTTC. This gives the protein CASSSRTSGGESEETQYF.